These 16 T cell receptor beta chains were sequenced from one sample in a study of blood T cell repertoires in COVID-19. Only in-frame clones appear in the TCRdb table, and some are missing; sequencing was by immunoSEQ multiplex PCR. The sample lists around 350,000 clones, 85% to 90% occurring once. The source material was peripheral blood. The receptors derive from a human donor in a cohort sampled during active COVID-19.

DNA of the CDR3: TGTGCCAGCAGCAAGGGGCAGGCCGCAAGGGAGACCCAGTACTTC. This sequence encodes CASSKGQAARETQYF. The chain uses TRBV11-2 and TRBJ2-5; D might be TRBD1 (5 bases). V dropped 5 bases and J dropped 5 bases, with 18 bases sitting between them. Germline V gives CDR1 SGHAT, CDR2 FQNNGV. The length of the CDR3 is 15 residues.

Details on this clone: The junction and the germline gene differ at one end; a read error may be behind it. The gene calls are TRBV7-7 and TRBJ2-5; D not certain. Per the germline V gene, CDR1 is SSHAT and CDR2 is FNYEAQ (reference sequence). The CDR3 consists of 15 residues. CDR3 protein: CASSLGFEVEETQYF. The CDR3 coding sequence is TGTGCTAGCAGCTTAGGCTTCGAGGTTGAGGAGACCCAGTACTTC.

The chain joins TRBV27 to TRBJ2-7; 7 bases match TRBD1. There are 15 residues in the CDR3. The V gene's germline CDR1 is MNHEY and CDR2 SMNVEV (reference sequence). The V gene end was trimmed by 7 bases and the J gene end by 2 bases; junction bases not matched to a gene: 11. As DNA, the CDR3 is TGTGCCAGCAAAACAGGGACAGTTGGGACCTACGAGCAGTACTTC. Translating it yields CASKTGTVGTYEQYF.

V is TRBV23-1 and J is TRBJ2-2, with TRBD1 as a possible D gene (5 bases). TRBV23-1 is filed as an ORF, its function uncertain. This CDR3 has 15 residues. Trimming removed 4 bases at V and 1 base at J, with 10 bases between. CDR3 sequence (DNA): TGCGCCAGCAGTCCCCGGCAGGGGAACACCGGGGAGCTGTTTTTT. Translating gives CASSPRQGNTGELFF.

The chain carries TRBV3-1 (or the pseudogene TRBV3-2) and TRBJ2-3; 12 bases match TRBD2. The J segment lost 5 bases and the V segment lost 2 bases, leaving 2 bases of the junction unmatched. Germline values: CDR1 LGHDT, CDR2 YNNKEL (reference sequence). The CDR3 length is 15 residues. Here the CDR3 DNA reads TGTGCCAGCAGCCAACTGGGACTAGCGGGAGATACGCAGTATTTT. Translation: CASSQLGLAGDTQYF.

The chain links TRBV19 to TRBJ1-5; TRBD1 might be the D (6 bases). Looked up from germline, CDR1 is LNHDA and CDR2 is SQIVND (reference sequence). Between the trimmed V and J ends, which lost 9 bases and 0 bases, there was a span of 15 bases. This CDR3 contains 15 residues. CDR3 amino acids: CASSRDTYSNQPQHF. As DNA, the CDR3 is TGTGCCAGCTCACGGGACACCTATAGCAATCAGCCCCAGCATTTT.

This clone turned up a few times. The chain carries TRBV6-6 and TRBJ1-6, with D possibly being TRBD1 (5 bases). V was shortened by 0 bases and J by 8 bases, with 11 bases between the two germline ends. Germline-derived CDR1 and CDR2 are MNHNY and SVGAGI (reference sequence). This CDR3 comprises 15 residues. The CDR3 is CASSYSAVGDSPLHF. The CDR3 nucleotides are TGTGCCAGCAGTTACTCGGCAGTAGGGGATTCACCCCTCCACTTT.

This clone was seen just once. CDR3 sequence reads: CASSPLVETQYF. The CDR3 coding sequence is TGTGCCAGCAGCCCCCTTGTGGAGACCCAGTACTTC. The V call is TRBV7-2, the J call TRBJ2-5; no clear D. The V end was cut by 5 bases, the J end by 5 bases, with 9 bases between. This CDR3 spans 12 amino acids. Germline V gene data show CDR1 as SGHTA and CDR2 as FQGNSA.

The chain carries TRBV27 and TRBJ1-2; 7 bases line up with TRBD1. V gave up 5 bases and J gave up 6 bases; unmatched junction bases: 12. In germline, CDR1 is MNHEY, CDR2 SMNVEV (reference sequence). The CDR3 length is 15 residues. The CDR3 protein is CASSPIYVGQDGYTF. CDR3 nucleotides: TGTGCCAGCAGTCCAATATATGTAGGACAGGATGGCTACACCTTC.

V is TRBV9 and J is TRBJ2-6; D not resolved. CDR1 is SGDLS and CDR2 is YYNGEE in the germline V gene. This CDR3 is built from 16 residues. Trimming took 0 bases from V and 0 from J, leaving 7 bases between them. This CDR3 is CASSVALFSGANVLTF. The CDR3 nucleotides are TGTGCCAGCAGCGTAGCTCTGTTCTCTGGGGCCAACGTCCTGACTTTC.

This rearrangement joins TRBV6-5 to TRBJ1-1, with 9 bases aligning to TRBD1. This CDR3 contains 15 residues. Per germline, CDR1 MNHEY and CDR2 SVGAGI. The V segment lost 0 bases and the J segment 6 bases; nucleotides outside the gene matches: 5. This chain's CDR3 is CASSYSTQGAAEAFF. DNA for the CDR3: TGTGCCAGCAGTTACTCGACACAGGGGGCAGCTGAAGCTTTCTTT.

The DNA of the CDR3 is TGTGCCAGCAGCTTGGACAGAAATAATTCACCCCTCCACTTT. This encodes CASSLDRNNSPLHF. The rearrangement links TRBV5-8 to TRBJ1-6; D not resolved. V dropped 0 bases and J dropped 5 bases, with 6 bases sitting between them. This CDR3 comprises 14 residues. The germline V gene has CDR1 SGHTS and CDR2 YDEGEE.

The V call is TRBV30, the J call TRBJ2-3, with 7 nucleotides matching TRBD1. CDR3 length: 12 amino acids. Germline V CDR1 and CDR2: GTSNPN, SVGIG (reference sequence). Unmatched junction bases numbered 7, after V lost 0 bases and J lost 13 bases. CDR3 protein: CAWSVRYQGEYF. CDR3 sequence (DNA): TGTGCCTGGAGTGTACGGTACCAGGGGGAGTATTTT. Based on the CDR3 plus reference TRBV30 and TRBJ2-3, the full variable domain is SQTIHQWPATLVQPVGSPLSLECTVEGTSNPNLYWYRQAAGRGLQLLFYSVGIGQISSEVPQNLSASRPQDRQFILSSKKLLLSDSGFYLCAWSVRYQGEYFGPGTRLTVL.

The CDR3 sequence: CASSLIRGEETQYF. CDR3 DNA: TGTGCCAGCAGCTTAATCAGGGGAGAAGAGACCCAGTACTTC. The chain is built from TRBV6-5 and TRBJ2-5, with D tentatively TRBD1 (6 bases). Trimming removed 6 bases at V and 3 bases at J, with 14 bases between. This CDR3 has 14 residues. Per the germline V gene, CDR1 is MNHEY and CDR2 is SVGAGI.

J is TRBJ2-4 and V is TRBV19; 9 bases are shared with TRBD1. The germline V gene encodes CDR1 LNHDA and CDR2 SQIVND (reference sequence). CDR3 size: 13 residues. The J segment lost 12 bases and the V segment lost 7 bases, leaving 10 bases of the junction unmatched. The CDR3 loop is CASTDRDREPQYF. Written as DNA, the CDR3 is TGTGCCAGTACCGACCGGGACAGGGAACCTCAGTACTTC.

This clone is a singleton in its sample. The chain has TRBV7-2 and TRBJ2-1; 10 bases are shared with TRBD2. CDR1 SGHTA and CDR2 FQGNSA come from the germline V gene. The CDR3 is made up of 15 amino acids. The V segment lost 5 bases and the J segment 4 bases; nucleotides outside the gene matches: 5. CDR3 residues: CASSTVLAGYNEQFF. The CDR3 DNA sequence: TGTGCCAGCAGCACTGTACTAGCGGGGTACAATGAGCAGTTCTTC.